This T cell receptor (beta chain) stems from a study of blood T cell repertoires in COVID-19. The wider study: There were acute and convalescent COVID-19 samples, and they came from the United States, Italy and Spain.

The data were produced by immunoSEQ multiplex PCR, yet TCRdb's version contains in-frame clones alone and is incomplete. The table records around 60,000 clones, roughly 90% of them present only once. V was cut by 0 bases and J by 1 base, with 16 bases left in between. CDR3 length equals 18 residues. CDR1 SQVTM and CDR2 ANQGSEA come from the germline V gene. The receptor's source is a man aged 60 to 75 with acute or convalescent COVID-19. The V gene is TRBV29-1, the J gene TRBJ2-6, with D perhaps TRBD2 (6 bases). The sample was peripheral blood. The CDR3 DNA reads as TGCAGCGTTGAAGAAATGGGGACTTTAGAGTCTGGGGCCAACGTCCTGACTTTC. Its protein product is CSVEEMGTLESGANVLTF.